This T cell receptor (beta chain) came from a study of CD8 T cells in Susac syndrome. Isolation of CD8+ and CD4+ T cells was performed negatively, whereas enrichment of TEMRA cells was done by FACS. Random hexamers primed reverse transcription of roughly 0.5 to 1 ug RNA. Amplification of TCR beta CDR3 by immunoSEQ multiplex PCR spanned 54 Vbeta and 13 Jbeta. TCRdb processed the immunoSEQ multiplex PCR reads anew with MiXCR; each CDR3 protein has one entry. The table has about 300,000 distinct CDR3 sequences, roughly 90% seen once. J lost 6 bases, V lost 1 base, and 9 bases had no gene match. The CDR3 totals 17 residues. The germline CDR1 and CDR2 sequences are SEHNR and FQNEAQ (reference sequence).

Specimen: CD8+ T cells from PBMCs. The rearrangement uses TRBV7-9 and TRBJ2-2; 9 bases line up with TRBD2. The receptor was isolated from a human donor with multiple sclerosis. The CDR3 bases are TGTGCCAGCAGCTTAGTAGGTAGCGGGAGTAATCCCGGGGAGCTGTTTTTT. This codes for CASSLVGSGSNPGELFF.